Following are 20 T cell receptor beta chains from one sample sequenced in a study of control samples from healthy donors and cancer patients. Clones were read by immunoSEQ multiplex PCR, and TCRdb kept only the in-frame ones, dropping some. The table includes 98,000 or so clones, approximately 81% detected once. Input material: blood. The receptors shown here come from a woman aged 25 to 39 in good health.

The rearrangement uses TRBV4-3 and TRBJ1-2, with 7 bases lining up with TRBD1. The CDR3 has 13 residues. V was pared by 8 bases and J by 7 bases, with 10 bases of the junction left unmatched. The germline V gene encodes CDR1 LGHNA and CDR2 YSLEER. The CDR3 is CASSSRGLGGYTF. In DNA form, the CDR3 reads TGCGCCAGCTCCTCAAGGGGGCTCGGTGGCTACACCTTC.

This clone was counted a few times. This sequence joins TRBV5-1 and TRBJ2-2, with TRBD1 matching 10 bases. The CDR3 has 15 residues. Germline lookup yields CDR1 SGHRS and CDR2 YFSETQ. The V and J ends lost 4 bases and 6 bases, in that order; junction bases with no gene match: 6. Here the CDR3 DNA reads TGCGCCAGCAGCCTACGACAGGGGGCGGCCGGGGAGCTGTTTTTT. Its translation: CASSLRQGAAGELFF.

The rearrangement joins TRBV5-1 to TRBJ2-5; 7 positions agree with TRBD2. The CDR3 extends over 21 amino acids. J was trimmed by 1 base and V by 7 bases; bases with no gene match: 28. The V gene's germline CDR1 is SGHRS and CDR2 YFSETQ. The CDR3 DNA follows: TGCGCCAGCCGCGTATTAGGCAGGGCGGGAGTGGAGCCGGGGGGCCAAGAGACCCAGTACTTC. Protein sequence: CASRVLGRAGVEPGGQETQYF.

V gene TRBV19 combines with J gene TRBJ2-7; 11 nucleotides line up with TRBD1. Losses at the gene ends were 5 bases for V and 3 bases for J; bases not matched to a gene: 6. Germline V gene sequence: CDR1 LNHDA, CDR2 SQIVND (reference sequence). The CDR3 has 15 residues. The CDR3 protein is CASSPLGQGVYEQYF. DNA for the CDR3: TGTGCCAGTAGTCCTCTGGGACAGGGGGTCTACGAGCAGTACTTC.

The chain combines TRBV18 with TRBJ1-6; no clear D. Looked up from germline, CDR1 is KGHSH and CDR2 is LQKENI. V was clipped by 0 bases and J by 8 bases, with 14 bases between them. This CDR3 contains 16 residues. The CDR3 is CASSPPAVYWYSPLHF. The DNA for the CDR3 is TGTGCCAGCTCACCACCGGCGGTGTATTGGTATTCACCCCTCCACTTT.

The gene calls are TRBV5-6 and TRBJ1-5, with D uncertain. The V gene's germline CDR1 is SGHDT and CDR2 YYEEEE. Trimming took 3 bases from V and 1 from J, leaving 17 bases between them. CDR3 length: 17 amino acids. The CDR3 DNA is TGTGCCAGCAGCTATTCTCAGGTCAGGCTGAGCAATCAGCCCCAGCATTTT. It translates to CASSYSQVRLSNQPQHF.

J is TRBJ1-2 and V is TRBV6-5; 8 nucleotides line up with TRBD1. With 6 bases clipped from V and 4 bases from J, the junction kept 7 bases outside the gene matches. The CDR3 covers 14 residues. CDR1 and CDR2 from the germline V gene are MNHEY and SVGAGI. In DNA form, the CDR3 reads TGTGCCAGCAGCCAGACAGGGGACGGCTATGGCTACACCTTC. This sequence encodes CASSQTGDGYGYTF.

The chain employs TRBV19 and TRBJ2-2; TRBD2 matches at 7 bases. Germline V gene data show CDR1 as LNHDA and CDR2 as SQIVND (reference sequence). There are 14 residues in the CDR3. V lost 1 base to trimming and J lost 6 bases; unmatched junction nucleotides: 2. The CDR3 DNA reads TGTGCCAGTAGTATAGTGGCGGGGGCCGGGGAGCTGTTTTTT. Translation gives CASSIVAGAGELFF. Full variable domain (remainder filled in from reference TRBV19 and TRBJ2-2): DGGITQSPKYLFRKEGQNVTLSCEQNLNHDAMYWYRQDPGQGLRLIYYSQIVNDFQKGDIAEGYSVSREKKESFPLTVTSAQKNPTAFYLCASSIVAGAGELFFGEGSRLTVL.

This chain joins TRBV9 and TRBJ1-3; D remains ambiguous. This CDR3 has 17 residues. The germline gives CDR1 SGDLS, CDR2 YYNGEE. Trimming stripped 4 bases from V and 4 bases from J, with 21 bases between. CDR3 protein: CASSLLDGSWAGNTIYF. DNA of the CDR3: TGTGCCAGCAGCCTCTTAGACGGGTCTTGGGCAGGAAACACCATATATTTT. The complete variable domain, with remaining parts taken from reference TRBV9 and TRBJ1-3, reads DSGVTQTPKHLITATGQRVTLRCSPRSGDLSVYWYQQSLDQGLQFLIQYYNGEERAKGNILERFSAQQFPDLHSELNLSSLELGDSALYFCASSLLDGSWAGNTIYFGEGSWLTVV.

The rearrangement uses TRBV13 and TRBJ1-2; 7 nucleotides align to TRBD1. The CDR3 has 13 residues. In germline, CDR1 is PRHDT, CDR2 FYEKMQ (reference sequence). The V segment lost 5 bases and the J segment 8 bases; nucleotides outside the gene matches: 8. Here the CDR3 reads CASSQKTGWGYTF. In nucleotides, the CDR3 is TGTGCCAGCAGCCAAAAGACAGGGTGGGGCTACACCTTC.

This chain joins TRBV5-1 and TRBJ1-1; D may be TRBD1 (5 bases). The CDR3 sequence is 12 residues long. The V end lost 5 bases, the J end lost 7 bases, and 12 bases lay between the germline ends. Germline CDR1 reads SGHRS; CDR2 reads YFSETQ. This CDR3 is CASSQGRSEAFF. DNA for the CDR3: TGCGCCAGCAGTCAGGGACGGAGTGAAGCTTTCTTT. Using reference TRBV5-1 and TRBJ1-1 for the parts outside the CDR3, the full variable domain is KAGVTQTPRYLIKTRGQQVTLSCSPISGHRSVSWYQQTPGQGLQFLFEYFSETQRNKGNFPGRFSGRQFSNSRSEMNVSTLELGDSALYLCASSQGRSEAFFGQGTRLTVV.

This clone occurred once. Compared with germline, one end of the junction differs, possibly owing to a read error. This rearrangement joins TRBV30 to TRBJ2-3; D is unclear. This CDR3 comprises 15 residues. Looked up from germline, CDR1 is GTSNPN and CDR2 is SVGIG (reference sequence). The CDR3 region has the DNA TGCGGTTTTTACCCAAGACGAAAGGAAAGAGATACGCAGTATTTT. This sequence encodes CGFYPRRKERDTQYF.

The chain links TRBV6-5 to TRBJ1-5; no clear D gene. The germline CDR1 and CDR2 sequences are MNHEY and SVGAGI. This CDR3 is 12 amino acids long. Deletions cut 5 bases from V and 9 bases from J, with 11 bases between. CDR3 nucleotides: TGTGCCAGCAGTCTGGCCAGACGGCCCCAGCATTTT. Translation gives CASSLARRPQHF.

The genes are TRBV2 and TRBJ2-5; 8 nucleotides match TRBD2. With V trimmed by 6 bases and J by 5 bases, 17 bases remained unmatched. The CDR3 is 17 residues long. Germline-derived CDR1 and CDR2 are SNHLY and FYNNEI. The CDR3 is CASRDPGGQRGLETQYF. CDR3 in DNA: TGTGCCAGCAGGGACCCGGGGGGCCAGCGGGGGCTGGAGACCCAGTACTTC.

This chain links TRBV2 with TRBJ2-1, with D possibly being TRBD2 (5 bases). CDR1 and CDR2 (germline): SNHLY, FYNNEI. CDR3 size: 13 residues. The V end lost 6 bases, the J end lost 2 bases, and 8 bases lay between the germline ends. The CDR3, as DNA: TGTGCCAGCAGACTAGTCCCCTACAATGAGCAGTTCTTC. Protein: CASRLVPYNEQFF.

The rearrangement uses TRBV20-1 and TRBJ2-3; D perhaps matches TRBD2 (7 bases). The germline V gene has CDR1 DFQATT and CDR2 SNEGSKA (reference sequence). This CDR3 is built from 15 residues. The germline V and J ends were trimmed by 3 bases and 9 bases, with 22 bases remaining between them. The CDR3 is CSASGMAGAEETQYF. DNA of the CDR3: TGCAGTGCTAGTGGGATGGCGGGGGCGGAGGAAACGCAGTATTTT.

This sequence joins TRBV5-4 and TRBJ1-1, with D possibly TRBD1 on 5 matching bases. This CDR3 has 16 residues. Trimming took 4 bases from V and 0 from J, leaving 16 bases between them. Germline-derived CDR1 and CDR2 are SGHNT and YYREEE (reference sequence). The CDR3 sequence: CASSRVLGGMNTEAFF. The CDR3 DNA reads as TGTGCCAGCAGCCGAGTTTTGGGGGGGATGAACACTGAAGCTTTCTTT.

The gene calls are TRBV21-1 and TRBJ2-1; the table's D call of TRBD2 was not tested on the DNA. TRBV21-1 is an annotated pseudogene. The CDR3 totals 19 residues. CDR3: CASRMAPPRVAGGPSEQFF. CDR3 bases: TGTGCCAGCAGAATGGCCCCCCCGCGGGTTGCGGGGGGGCCCAGTGAGCAGTTCTTC.

Only a few counts were recorded for this clone. This chain joins TRBV6-4 and TRBJ2-3, with TRBD2 matching over 12 bases. The CDR3 is 15 amino acids. Per germline, CDR1 MRHNA and CDR2 SNTAGT. Trimming at V came to 5 bases and at J to 1 base, leaving 1 base not matched to a gene. Written as DNA, the CDR3 is TGTGCCAGCAGTTCTAGCGGGGGGGGCACAGATACGCAGTATTTT. Protein product: CASSSSGGGTDTQYF.

The V and J genes are TRBV24-1 and TRBJ1-2; tentative D call: TRBD1 (5 bases). The CDR3 has 14 residues. Germline CDR1 KGHDR, CDR2 SFDVKD. Trimming took off 3 bases at V and 8 bases at J, with 15 bases between the two ends. The CDR3 region is CATSDATDVGGYTF. As DNA, the CDR3 is TGTGCCACCAGTGATGCGACAGACGTGGGAGGCTACACCTTC.